A single sample is the source of the 10 T cell receptor beta chains below, sequenced in a study of blood T cell repertoires in COVID-19 (dated by TCRdb to 2018 to 2020). The receptor library was made with the immunoSEQ multiplex PCR assay. Here the immuneACCESS table is served through TCRdb, limited to in-frame sequences with V and J called. Missing clones are a known gap in these copies; in checked studies unresolved V genes cover under half, and the rest lacks a known reason. This sample is represented by just over 90,000 clones; approximately 86% of them were singletons. The ten largest make up 18% of the sample. Sample: peripheral blood. These receptors originate from an elderly woman with acute or convalescent COVID-19.

The rearrangement uses TRBV5-1 and TRBJ1-1, with 8 bases identical to TRBD1. The CDR3 extends over 14 amino acids. Unmatched junction bases numbered 6, after V lost 3 bases and J lost 5 bases. Per germline, CDR1 SGHRS and CDR2 YFSETQ. The CDR3 bases are TGCGCCAGCAGCTCCCAGGGGGCGGGAACTGAAGCTTTCTTT. Residues: CASSSQGAGTEAFF.

The chain carries TRBV7-3 and TRBJ2-1; TRBD2 agrees at 13 bases. The CDR3 has 18 residues. V lost 5 bases, J lost 0 bases, and 7 bases stayed unmatched. Germline V gene sequence: CDR1 SGHTA, CDR2 FQGTGA. For the CDR3, the DNA is TGTGCCAGCAGCCGGGGACTAGCGGGGATGAGCTCCTACAATGAGCAGTTCTTC. The encoded protein is CASSRGLAGMSSYNEQFF. Based on the CDR3 plus reference TRBV7-3 and TRBJ2-1, the full variable domain is GAGVSQTPSNKVTEKGKYVELRCDPISGHTALYWYRQSLGQGPEFLIYFQGTGAADDSGLPNDRFFAVRPEGSVSTLKIQRTERGDSAVYLCASSRGLAGMSSYNEQFFGPGTRLTVL.

The chain recombines TRBV28 with TRBJ1-1, with 8 bases matching TRBD1. The CDR3 is 14 residues long. Trimming cost V 2 bases and J 2 bases; bases outside gene matches: 1. The germline CDR1 and CDR2 sequences are MDHEN and SYDVKM. CDR3 nucleotides: TGTGCCAGCAGTTTAACAGGGGGAAACACTGAAGCTTTCTTT. It codes for CASSLTGGNTEAFF.

V usage is TRBV4-1 and J usage is TRBJ2-3; TRBD2 matches 9 bases. The CDR3 contains 15 residues. The V and J ends lost 1 base and 2 bases, in that order; junction bases with no gene match: 1. CDR1 and CDR2 from the germline V gene are MGHRA and YSYEKL. In nucleotides, the CDR3 is TGCGCCAGCAGCCAAGGCGGGGGGGTCACAGATACGCAGTATTTT. This sequence encodes CASSQGGGVTDTQYF.

J is TRBJ2-1 and V is TRBV11-2, with TRBD2 identical over 7 bases. Germline V CDR1 and CDR2: SGHAT, FQNNGV. The CDR3 totals 14 residues. V trimming: 1 base; J trimming: 5 bases; junction bases outside the gene matches: 2. The CDR3 here is CASSLGLANNEQFF. In DNA form, the CDR3 reads TGTGCCAGCAGCTTAGGACTAGCCAACAATGAGCAGTTCTTC.

This clone was found a few times. CDR3 bases: TGTGCCAGTAGTATTCGACAGCAAGAGACCCAGTACTTC. Protein sequence: CASSIRQQETQYF. The gene calls are TRBV19 and TRBJ2-5, with a tentative D call TRBD1 (5 bases). The germline V gene encodes CDR1 LNHDA and CDR2 SQIVND (reference sequence). V lost 3 bases, J lost 2 bases, and 7 bases lay in between. The CDR3 has 13 residues.

The chain employs TRBV11-2 and TRBJ2-1, with 7 positions matching TRBD2. The junction had 5 bases not matched to a gene; V was cut back by 1 base and J by 5 bases. In germline, CDR1 is SGHAT, CDR2 FQNNGV. The CDR3 has 15 amino acids. CDR3 region: CASSLVLGTNNEQFF. The CDR3 coding sequence is TGTGCCAGCAGCTTAGTACTGGGGACTAACAATGAGCAGTTCTTC.

This clone was counted only a few times. V usage is TRBV7-2 and J usage is TRBJ1-5; TRBD1 is a possible D gene (5 bases). The CDR3 length is 14 residues. Trimming took 5 bases from V and 6 from J, leaving 14 bases between them. Germline V gives CDR1 SGHTA, CDR2 FQGNSA. CDR3 protein: CASSRDAGGQPQHF. The DNA for the CDR3 is TGTGCCAGCAGCCGGGACGCGGGGGGTCAGCCCCAGCATTTT.

This clone appeared a few times. This chain uses TRBV4-2 with TRBJ1-1, with D perhaps matching TRBD1 (5 bases). The ends were cut back, 0 bases at V and 10 bases at J, with 9 bases in the middle. This CDR3 has 12 residues. Germline V gene lookup returns CDR1 LGHNA and CDR2 YNFKEQ. CDR3 coding DNA: TGTGCCAGCAGCCAAGACGGGGGGATAGCTTTCTTT. Translated: CASSQDGGIAFF.

The chain couples TRBV7-8 to TRBJ2-1; 8 nucleotides agree with TRBD1. The germline CDR1 and CDR2 sequences are SGHVS and FQNEAQ. The CDR3 extends over 16 amino acids. V dropped 1 base and J dropped 7; count of bases not matched to a gene: 9. CDR3 region: CASSLEWTGNRNEQFF. In DNA, the CDR3 is TGTGCCAGCAGCTTAGAATGGACAGGGAATAGGAATGAGCAGTTCTTC.